This T cell receptor beta chain was sequenced during a study of T cell clonotyping in hematopoietic cell transplantation. Study in general: Pretransplant recipient samples were taken after cytoreduction. General study points: At the given depth, recipient repertoires were over 97% de novo clonotypes. Pathologically expanded recipient clonotypes increased progressively from day 30 to day 180 as diversity fell.

Assay: immunoSEQ multiplex PCR; the TCRdb copy retains only in-frame clones and omits some. The table includes more than 25,000 clones, 70% to 80% detected once. A remark on this clone: Antigen unknown.

Time point noted: recipient sample about 28 days before transplant, after cytoreduction. The TCR originated in a woman aged 30 to 39 with chronic myeloid leukemia. Some clones in this sample may be carry-over from other donors' samples. The sequencing here drew on peripheral blood mononuclear cells, taken before stem cell transplant.

The CDR3 DNA follows: TGTGCCAGCAGCGTAGGCCAGCTCAACACTGAAGCTTTCTTT. It translates to CASSVGQLNTEAFF. The chain joins TRBV9 to TRBJ1-1; D is unclear. Trimming left V 0 bases short and J 2 bases short, with 8 bases between. This CDR3 spans 14 amino acids. Germline CDR1 is SGDLS and CDR2 is YYNGEE.